This T cell receptor (beta chain) was obtained from a study of blood T cell repertoires in COVID-19. Looking at the study overall: Researchers got acute and convalescent COVID-19 samples from the United States, Italy and Spain.

TCRdb keeps only in-frame clones here, not all; method: immunoSEQ multiplex PCR. Of about 190,000 clones in the sample, around 80% were seen once. CDR1 and CDR2 (germline): SGHRS, YFSETQ. V dropped 0 bases and J dropped 4 bases, with 14 bases sitting between them. CDR3 length: 15 amino acids. Sequencing used peripheral blood. The V call is TRBV5-1, the J call TRBJ2-7, with TRBD1 as a possible D gene (6 bases). This receptor was identified in a man aged 50-59 years who had recovered from COVID-19. The CDR3 nucleotides are TGCGCCAGCAGCTTGGTATCGGGACAAGTATACGAGCAGTACTTC. Translated: CASSLVSGQVYEQYF.